This TCR beta chain was sequenced in a study of early T cells in non-severe SARS-CoV-2 infection. Unique molecular identifiers were added to individual cDNA molecules. TCRdb redid the calling of the 5' RACE reads with MiXCR, one entry per CDR3 protein. This table holds tens of thousands of distinct CDR3 sequences, 12% found once. General study findings and limits: Private and CD4 specificities were missed by VDJdb matching, skewed to anti-spike CD8.

From germline, CDR1 is SGHRS and CDR2 YFSETQ. The CDR3 consists of 11 residues. The V end lost 5 bases, the J end lost 6 bases, and 6 bases lay between the germline ends. This clonotype was seen at least ten times. The antigen remains unidentified. The receptor's source is an adult who was a healthcare worker with PCR-confirmed SARS-CoV-2 infection or an uninfected control (not recorded which). This sequence joins TRBV5-1 and TRBJ2-4; D unresolved. Sequences were obtained from whole blood. CDR3 region: CASRAGNIQYF. The CDR3 DNA is TGCGCCAGCAGAGCAGGAAACATTCAGTACTTC.